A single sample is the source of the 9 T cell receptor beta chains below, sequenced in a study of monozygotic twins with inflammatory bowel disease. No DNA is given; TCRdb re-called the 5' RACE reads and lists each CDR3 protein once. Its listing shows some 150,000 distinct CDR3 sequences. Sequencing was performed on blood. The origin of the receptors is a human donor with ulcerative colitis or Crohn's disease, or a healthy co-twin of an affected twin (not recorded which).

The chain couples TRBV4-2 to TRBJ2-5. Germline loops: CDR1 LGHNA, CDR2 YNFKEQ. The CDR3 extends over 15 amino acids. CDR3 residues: CASSQDLAAGATQYF.

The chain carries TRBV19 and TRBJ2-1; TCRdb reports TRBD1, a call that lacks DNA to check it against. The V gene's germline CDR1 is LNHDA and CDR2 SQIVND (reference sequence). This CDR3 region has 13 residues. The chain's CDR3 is CASSRTGNNEQFF.

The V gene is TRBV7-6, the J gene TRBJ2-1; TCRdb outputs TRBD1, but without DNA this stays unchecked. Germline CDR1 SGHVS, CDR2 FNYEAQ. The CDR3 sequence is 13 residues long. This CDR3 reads CASSFLGGSEQFF.

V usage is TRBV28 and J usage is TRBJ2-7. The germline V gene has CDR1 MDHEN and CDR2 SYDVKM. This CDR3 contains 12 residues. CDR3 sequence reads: CASSLVSYEQYF. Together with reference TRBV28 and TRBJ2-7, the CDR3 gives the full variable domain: DVKVTQSSRYLVKRTGEKVFLECVQDMDHENMFWYRQDPGLGLRLIYFSYDVKMKEKGDIPEGYSVSREKKERFSLILESASTNQTSMYLCASSLVSYEQYFGPGTRLTVT.

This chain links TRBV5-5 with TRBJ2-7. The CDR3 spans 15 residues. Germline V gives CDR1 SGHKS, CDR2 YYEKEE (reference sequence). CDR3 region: CASSLVVQVSYEQYF.

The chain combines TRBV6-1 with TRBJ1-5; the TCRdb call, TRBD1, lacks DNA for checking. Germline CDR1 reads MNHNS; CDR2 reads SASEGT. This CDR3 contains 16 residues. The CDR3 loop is CASSVGPSRGNQPQHF.

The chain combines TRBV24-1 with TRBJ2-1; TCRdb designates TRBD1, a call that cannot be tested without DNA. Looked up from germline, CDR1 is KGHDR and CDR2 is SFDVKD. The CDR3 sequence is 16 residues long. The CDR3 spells CATSDPGTGEPNEQFF.

The CDR3 sequence is CASSPGGVQYF. V gene TRBV11-2 combines with J gene TRBJ2-7; TCRdb selects TRBD1, and the lack of DNA leaves this call unchecked. The CDR3 extends over 11 amino acids. Per the germline V gene, CDR1 is SGHAT and CDR2 is FQNNGV.

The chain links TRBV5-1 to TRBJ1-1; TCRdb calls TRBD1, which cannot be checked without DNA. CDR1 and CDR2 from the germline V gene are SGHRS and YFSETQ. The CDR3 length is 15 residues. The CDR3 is CASSLAGTVRAEAFF.